The 5 T cell receptor beta chains given below trace back to one sample, sequenced in a study of T-cell memory formation after mild COVID-19. TCRdb reprocessed the 5' RACE reads with MiXCR, giving one entry per CDR3 protein. The sample shows some 490,000 distinct CDR3 sequences, about 20% of them seen only once. Sequenced material: PBMCs or a T cell subset sorted from them (not recorded which). These receptors were taken from an adult woman who had mild COVID-19 (a few samples of this study predate the infection). Cell type and time point are not known.

The sample holds many counts of this clonotype. This chain uses TRBV2 with TRBJ2-2; no reliable D call. The ends were cut back, 7 bases at V and 6 bases at J, with 9 bases in the middle. This CDR3 comprises 12 residues. Germline CDR1 is SNHLY and CDR2 is FYNNEI. The CDR3: CASTGRAGELFF. The CDR3 DNA is TGTGCCAGCACCGGACGGGCCGGGGAGCTGTTTTTT.

The chain uses TRBV18 and TRBJ2-7; no clear D gene. The CDR3 is 12 amino acids. The germline V gene has CDR1 KGHSH and CDR2 LQKENI. Trimming cost V 6 bases and J 5 bases, with 11 bases left between them. The CDR3 DNA sequence: TGTGCCAGCTCGCCGGTCGGACACGAGCAGTACTTC. Protein product: CASSPVGHEQYF.

This clonotype turned up a few times. This sequence joins TRBV7-2 and TRBJ2-2; maybe TRBD2 (7 bases). CDR3 length equals 15 residues. Germline CDR1 SGHTA, CDR2 FQGNSA. Trimming cost V 3 bases and J 7 bases, with 15 bases left between them. CDR3 in amino acids: CASSFGGASGGELFF. In nucleotides, the CDR3 is TGTGCCAGCAGCTTTGGGGGGGCGTCAGGCGGGGAGCTGTTTTTT.

CDR3 region: CAISESVGQGWTEAFF. The DNA for the CDR3 is TGTGCCATCAGTGAGTCGGTCGGTCAGGGGTGGACTGAAGCTTTCTTT. The chain links TRBV10-3 to TRBJ1-1; weak D call: TRBD1 (6 bases). V was cut by 0 bases and J by 5 bases, with 16 bases left in between. The CDR3 is made up of 16 amino acids. Germline V gene sequence: CDR1 ENHRY, CDR2 SYGVKD.

A few counts support this clonotype. The chain carries TRBV5-1 and TRBJ1-1, with no clear D. CDR3 length: 12 amino acids. V was trimmed by 0 bases and J by 12 bases, leaving 12 bases between them. From germline, CDR1 is SGHRS and CDR2 YFSETQ. The CDR3 here is CASSLEGSATFF. The CDR3 nucleotides read TGCGCCAGCAGCTTGGAAGGGTCCGCAACTTTCTTT.